A selection of T cell receptor beta chains follows, all from one sample in a study of cytomegalovirus exposure and HLA in healthy donors. Clones were sequenced by immunoSEQ multiplex PCR, and TCRdb holds only the in-frame ones, with some missing. The sample lists about 130,000 clones, around 70% occurring once. Material: PBMCs. The receptors derive from a human donor in good health. CDR3s include the opening cysteine and the closing phenylalanine or tryptophan. The order of the fields is clone size, V gene, D gene, J gene, CDR3 length, CDR3 DNA, CDR3 protein. A D gene is named only where the DNA matches it firmly. A row's size may be missing; if present it is once, few, many or a size class.

abundance: once
v_gene: TRBV10-3
d_gene: TRBD1
j_gene: TRBJ1-6
len: 16
CDR3nt: TGTGCCATCAGTGAGTCAGGACAGGGGGCAAATTCACCCCTCCACTTT
CDR3aa: CAISESGQGANSPLHF

abundance: NA
v_gene: TRBV5-1
d_gene: TRBD1
j_gene: TRBJ2-2
len: 14
CDR3nt: TGCGCCAGCAGAATGACAGGGGGCACCGGGGAGCTGTTTTTT
CDR3aa: CASRMTGGTGELFF

abundance: NA
v_gene: TRBV4-1
d_gene: TRBD2
j_gene: TRBJ2-2
len: 18
CDR3nt: TGCGCCAGCAGCCAAGGATCCCCCGGACTAGCGGACACCGGGGAGCTGTTTTTT
CDR3aa: CASSQGSPGLADTGELFF

abundance: NA
v_gene: TRBV19
d_gene: NA
j_gene: TRBJ1-5
len: 14
CDR3nt: TGTGCCAGTCAGCTACAAAACCATCAGGGGTCCCAGCATTTT
CDR3aa: CASQLQNHQGSQHF

abundance: NA
v_gene: TRBV5-6
d_gene: TRBD2
j_gene: TRBJ2-3
len: 19
CDR3nt: TGTGCCAGCAGCTTGGCCTATCCGGGACTAGCGGGATTCACAGATACGCAGTATTTT
CDR3aa: CASSLAYPGLAGFTDTQYF

abundance: NA
v_gene: TRBV5-4
d_gene: TRBD2
j_gene: TRBJ2-3
len: 16
CDR3nt: TGTGCCAGCAGCCCAGGGACTAGCGGTCGCACAGATACGCAGTATTTT
CDR3aa: CASSPGTSGRTDTQYF

abundance: NA
v_gene: TRBV29-1
d_gene: NA
j_gene: TRBJ2-3
len: 12
CDR3nt: TGCAGCGTTGGGGCCAGCACAGATACGCAGTATTTT
CDR3aa: CSVGASTDTQYF

abundance: NA
v_gene: TRBV5-4
d_gene: NA
j_gene: TRBJ2-6
len: 15
CDR3nt: TGTGCCAGCAGCCCAGGGGCGTCCGGGGCCAACGTCCTGACTTTC
CDR3aa: CASSPGASGANVLTF

abundance: NA
v_gene: TRBV2
d_gene: NA
j_gene: TRBJ2-7
len: 13
CDR3nt: TGTGCCAGCAGTGATCTTAGTCGGGGCGAGCAGTACTTC
CDR3aa: CASSDLSRGEQYF

abundance: NA
v_gene: TRBV29-1
d_gene: NA
j_gene: TRBJ1-1
len: 11
CDR3nt: TGCAGCGTAGAGGGATCCACTGAAGCTTTCTTT
CDR3aa: CSVEGSTEAFF

abundance: NA
v_gene: TRBV7-3
d_gene: NA
j_gene: TRBJ2-5
len: 15
CDR3nt: TGTGCCAGCAGCTTAGGGGCAGGGTACCAAGAGACCCAGTACTTC
CDR3aa: CASSLGAGYQETQYF

abundance: few
v_gene: TRBV11-2
d_gene: NA
j_gene: TRBJ1-1
len: 16
CDR3nt: TGTGCCAGCAGCTTCCCGCGGGGGGGCTCGAACACTGAAGCTTTCTTT
CDR3aa: CASSFPRGGSNTEAFF

abundance: NA
v_gene: TRBV9
d_gene: TRBD1
j_gene: TRBJ1-2
len: 14
CDR3nt: TGTGCCAGCAGCACCCGACAGGGTTATCATGGCTACACCTTC
CDR3aa: CASSTRQGYHGYTF

abundance: NA
v_gene: TRBV6-5
d_gene: TRBD1
j_gene: TRBJ2-1
len: 15
CDR3nt: TGTGCCAGCAGAAACCGGGACAGGGGCTACAATGAGCAGTTCTTC
CDR3aa: CASRNRDRGYNEQFF

abundance: NA
v_gene: TRBV11-2
d_gene: TRBD1
j_gene: TRBJ2-7
len: 15
CDR3nt: TGTGCCAGCAGCCTCGGGACAGGGGCCTCCTACGGGCAGTACTTC
CDR3aa: CASSLGTGASYGQYF

abundance: few
v_gene: TRBV9
d_gene: NA
j_gene: TRBJ2-2
len: 15
CDR3nt: TGTGCCAGCAGCGTAAGCAAGTCGGGTCCCGGGGAGCTGTTTTTT
CDR3aa: CASSVSKSGPGELFF

abundance: NA
v_gene: TRBV2
d_gene: NA
j_gene: TRBJ1-5
len: 14
CDR3nt: TGTGCCAGCGCGTCGGAGAATAGCAATCAGCCCCAGCATTTT
CDR3aa: CASASENSNQPQHF

abundance: NA
v_gene: TRBV9
d_gene: TRBD1
j_gene: TRBJ1-2
len: 15
CDR3nt: TGTGCCAGCAGCGAGGGGACAGGGAGGAGCTATGGCTACACCTTC
CDR3aa: CASSEGTGRSYGYTF

abundance: few
v_gene: TRBV11-2
d_gene: NA
j_gene: TRBJ2-1
len: 13
CDR3nt: TGTGCCAGCAGCTTAGATCGGGGTGATGAGCAGTTCTTC
CDR3aa: CASSLDRGDEQFF

abundance: NA
v_gene: TRBV6-5
d_gene: TRBD1
j_gene: TRBJ1-2
len: 14
CDR3nt: TGTGCCAGCAGTTACTCAGGGGGCAACTATGGCTACACCTTC
CDR3aa: CASSYSGGNYGYTF

abundance: NA
v_gene: TRBV7-4
d_gene: TRBD1
j_gene: TRBJ1-4
len: 17
CDR3nt: TGTGCCAGCAGCCCTTGGACAGGGTTTATAGCTAATGAAAAACTGTTTTTT
CDR3aa: CASSPWTGFIANEKLFF

abundance: few
v_gene: TRBV7-8
d_gene: TRBD1
j_gene: TRBJ1-1
len: 15
CDR3nt: TGTGCCAGCAGCTTAACAGGGGGAATGAACACTGAAGCTTTCTTT
CDR3aa: CASSLTGGMNTEAFF